Described below is a single TCR beta chain sequence and its context. Its target is not known. Amplification of TCR beta CDR3 regions used RNA as the template. The primer set for the first-round RT-PCR of the TCR CDR3 was HTBI. A single record per CDR3 protein comes from TCRdb applying MiXCR to the multiplex PCR reads. The top ten clones hold around 17% of a sample with 540,000 or so distinct CDR3 sequences, around 45% of them seen once. These data belong to a study of T cells in Graves' hyperthyroidism and ophthalmopathy. The study's findings and limits: Through a model of 13 V-J features, ophthalmopathy was separated from stable hyperthyroidism. Most thyroid clonotypes that were expanded above 0.001 also turned up in blood.

What was sequenced was peripheral blood or thyroid tissue (not recorded which). The sequence was obtained from an adult woman with Graves' disease, either hyperthyroidism or ophthalmopathy (not recorded which).

CDR3 loop: CASSYVGSEKLFF. CDR3 nucleotides: TGTGCCAGCAGTTACGTGGGAAGCGAAAAACTGTTTTTT. V and J are TRBV6-2 or TRBV6-3 and TRBJ1-4; D remains unclear. The CDR3 runs to 13 residues. The ends were cut back, 2 bases at V and 8 bases at J, with 9 bases in the middle. The germline V gene has CDR1 MNHEY and CDR2 SVGEGT.